This TCR beta chain derives from a study of OX40 agonist ivuxolimab in advanced cancers. Turning to the study itself: Patients were under 90% male with ages roughly 20 to 85, mean about 60.

This CDR3 has 12 residues. Trimming removed 4 bases at V and 6 bases at J, with 10 bases between. CDR1 and CDR2 (germline): WNHNN, SYGVQD (reference sequence). At cycle 4 day 1, cycle 7 day 1, and baseline, blood was sampled. Produced via immunoSEQ multiplex PCR; TCRdb's table is partial and in-frame only. The sample shows 50,000 or so clones, roughly nine tenths of them seen only once. The TCR sequence derives from an adult with an advanced solid tumor such as melanoma, head and neck, liver or kidney cancer. This specimen was CD4+ or CD8+ T cells sorted from blood, taken in a trial of the OX40 agonist ivuxolimab. This rearrangement joins TRBV10-1 to TRBJ2-7, with D possibly TRBD2 on 6 matching bases. The DNA for the CDR3 is TGCGCCAGCAGTGTATTGGGAGGCGAGCAGTACTTC. Its protein is CASSVLGGEQYF.